Each of the 10 T cell receptor beta chains below was sequenced from the same sample in a study of molecular identifiers for immune sequencing clone quantification. TCRdb fed the PCR reads into MiXCR, producing one record per CDR3 protein. This table holds a few hundred thousand distinct CDR3 sequences, 24% found once. Sequenced sample: naive CD8+ T cells from blood, with Jurkat cell RNA spiked in. The subset is: FACS-sorted CD8+CD4-CCR7+CD45RA+ naive T cells. These receptors all stem from a human donor in good health. Some libraries in this study had Jurkat cell RNA spiked in.

The chain links TRBV20-1 to TRBJ2-3; the D is unclear. V was pared by 2 bases and J by 1 base, with 4 bases between. CDR3 length: 12 residues. The germline V gene has CDR1 DFQATT and CDR2 SNEGSKA (reference sequence). CDR3 amino acids: CSARMGTDTQYF. CDR3 sequence (DNA): TGCAGTGCTAGAATGGGCACAGATACGCAGTATTTT.

Details on this clonotype: An end of the junction does not agree with germline; a read error may underlie this. The rearrangement links TRBV6-6 to TRBJ2-7; TRBD2 is a possible D gene (7 bases). This CDR3 contains 14 residues. CDR1 MNHNY and CDR2 SVGAGI come from the germline V gene (reference sequence). Here the CDR3 reads CASSYGGGINEKYF. The CDR3 DNA is TGTGCCAGCAGTTACGGCGGGGGCATCAACGAGAAGTACTTC.

The table lists this clonotype with a few counts. The chain recombines TRBV6-2 or TRBV6-3 with TRBJ2-1; D unresolved. Germline-derived CDR1 and CDR2 are MNHEY and SVGEGT. The CDR3 runs to 18 residues. Trimming took 2 bases from V and 2 from J, leaving 19 bases between them. As DNA, the CDR3 is TGTGCCAGCAGTTACCCACCTGTCTGGGCTATGGCCTACAATGAGCAGTTCTTC. Its translation is CASSYPPVWAMAYNEQFF.

With regard to this clonotype: With a much larger clone just one base away, this may be a read error. The chain joins TRBV14 to TRBJ2-5; D is undetermined. With 4 bases removed from V and 7 bases from J, the gap between germline ends came to 13 bases. CDR1 and CDR2 from the germline V gene are SGHDN and FVKESK. The CDR3 loop spans 13 amino acids. As DNA, the CDR3 is TGTGCCAGCAGCCCTCCAGCAGAAGGGACCCAGTACTTC. Its protein product is CASSPPAEGTQYF.

The chain couples TRBV6-5 to TRBJ2-1, with 9 positions matching TRBD2. The CDR3 contains 16 residues. The germline gives CDR1 MNHEY, CDR2 SVGAGI. The trim removed 2 bases at V and 5 bases at J, leaving 7 bases unmatched. In DNA, the CDR3 is TGTGCCAGCAGTTACCGGGCGGGGGGGCCCAACAATGAGCAGTTCTTC. It codes for CASSYRAGGPNNEQFF.

This clonotype has only one observation. Mismatch with germline at one junction end may stem from a read error. CDR3 bases: TGTGCGAGCAGCTTGGTGTCGGGGGCTCGCGAGCAGTACTTC. It is translated as CASSLVSGAREQYF. The chain recombines TRBV5-6 with TRBJ2-7, with D perhaps assigned TRBD1 or TRBD2 (6 bases each). Germline CDR1 reads SGHDT; CDR2 reads YYEEEE. The CDR3 has 14 residues. Drawing the rest from reference TRBV5-6 and TRBJ2-7, the complete variable domain is DAGVTQSPTHLIKTRGQQVTLRCSPKSGHDTVSWYQQALGQGPQFIFQYYEEEERQRGNFPDRFSGHQFPNYSSELNVNALLLGDSALYLCASSLVSGAREQYFGPGTRLTVT.

This clonotype was counted once. The CDR3 region is CASPPPGVGTDTQYF. DNA for the CDR3: TGTGCCAGCCCCCCCCCGGGAGTCGGCACAGATACGCAGTATTTT. The chain couples TRBV12-3 or TRBV12-4 to TRBJ2-3; D perhaps matches TRBD2 (6 bases). V dropped 8 bases and J dropped 1 base, with 16 bases sitting between them. CDR3 length: 15 residues.

This clonotype was seen only a few times. The rearrangement uses TRBV27 and TRBJ1-5, with D tentatively TRBD1 (6 bases). This CDR3 is 16 amino acids long. The V gene's germline CDR1 is MNHEY and CDR2 SMNVEV (reference sequence). V was clipped by 5 bases and J by 4 bases, with 18 bases between them. The CDR3 DNA reads TGTGCCAGCAGTCCGGCGGGGGGGGGGGCGAATCAGCCCCAGCATTTT. It is translated as CASSPAGGGANQPQHF.

With regard to this clonotype: A much larger clone differs from this one at a single base, so this may be a read error. The chain has TRBV7-9 and TRBJ2-3; 9 bases line up with TRBD1. Per the germline V gene, CDR1 is SEHNR and CDR2 is FQNEAQ (reference sequence). This CDR3 has 16 amino acids. CDR3 in amino acids: CASSSKQGAYTDSQYF. The DNA of the CDR3 is TGTGCCAGCAGCTCGAAACAGGGGGCTTACACAGATTCGCAGTATTTT.

Many counts were recorded for this clonotype. V usage is TRBV5-4 and J usage is TRBJ1-1; D is unresolved. This CDR3 contains 14 residues. Deletions cut 0 bases from V and 1 base from J, with 7 bases between. Per the germline V gene, CDR1 is SGHNT and CDR2 is YYREEE (reference sequence). The CDR3 loop is CASSLADQNTEAFF. CDR3 nucleotides: TGTGCCAGCAGCTTGGCGGACCAGAACACTGAAGCTTTCTTT.